Listed below are T cell receptor beta chains from one sample, sequenced in a study of cytomegalovirus exposure and HLA in healthy donors. Produced via immunoSEQ multiplex PCR; TCRdb's table is partial and in-frame only. Of roughly 180,000 clones in the sample, roughly 80% are singletons; the top ten hold around 2.4%. Input material: PBMCs. The source of these receptors is a female donor in good health and CMV-seronegative. Each CDR3 is given with its conserved first and last residue. A D gene is named only where the DNA matches it firmly. Not every row has a clone size; where given, it reads once, few, many or a size class.

clone_size	j_call	d_call	v_call	cdr3_aa	cdr3_nt
few	TRBJ2-3	NA	TRBV2	CASRGLGSTDTQYF	TGTGCCAGCAGGGGACTGGGGAGCACAGATACGCAGTATTTT
NA	TRBJ1-1	NA	TRBV2	CASSRSLRDTEAFF	TGTGCCAGTTCTCGATCCCTCCGGGACACTGAAGCTTTCTTT
few	TRBJ2-3	TRBD1	TRBV10-3	CAITDRADTQYF	TGTGCCATCACGGACAGGGCTGATACGCAGTATTTT
NA	TRBJ1-1	NA	TRBV5-5	CASSLVPGDTEAFF	TGTGCCAGCAGCTTGGTGCCAGGGGACACTGAAGCTTTCTTT
few	TRBJ2-1	NA	TRBV7-7	CASSPSTSHEQFF	TGTGCTAGCAGCCCCTCGACTAGTCATGAGCAGTTCTTC
NA	TRBJ2-7	TRBD2	TRBV25-1	CATTQAGDNEQYF	TGTGCCACCACGCAAGCGGGAGACAACGAGCAGTACTTC
NA	TRBJ1-1	NA	TRBV15	CATSRDASGGDKAFF	TGTGCCACCAGCAGAGATGCATCGGGGGGCGATAAGGCTTTCTTT
NA	TRBJ2-3	TRBD2	TRBV19	CASSIGGAGTQYF	TGTGCCAGTAGTATCGGGGGAGCGGGGACGCAGTATTTT
NA	TRBJ1-5	NA	TRBV6-5	CASSLRGSNQPQHF	TGTGCCAGCAGTTTAAGGGGTAGCAATCAGCCCCAGCATTTT
NA	TRBJ2-5	TRBD1	TRBV6-5	CASSYGGQGGQTQYF	TGTGCCAGCAGTTATGGGGGACAGGGTGGGCAGACCCAGTACTTC
NA	TRBJ2-4	NA	TRBV5-8	CASSLVQGGKNIQYF	TGTGCCAGCAGCTTGGTCCAGGGAGGCAAAAACATTCAGTACTTC
NA	TRBJ2-6	NA	TRBV2	CASRGESGVANVLTF	TGTGCCTCAAGAGGCGAGAGTGGAGTGGCCAACGTCCTGACTTTC
NA	TRBJ2-3	NA	TRBV19	CASSIDPGLSTDTQYF	TGTGCCAGTAGTATAGACCCCGGACTTAGTACAGATACGCAGTATTTT
few	TRBJ2-1	TRBD2	TRBV30	CAWSPRAAGGLRGFF	TGTGCCTGGAGTCCCCGTGCAGCGGGAGGGCTAAGGGGGTTCTTC
NA	TRBJ2-2	NA	TRBV6-6	CASSPYQARKLFF	TGTGCCAGCAGCCCTTATCAGGCTCGAAAGCTGTTTTTT
NA	TRBJ2-2	NA	TRBV7-8	CASSLGSASGEVTGELFF	TGTGCCAGCAGCTTAGGGTCGGCAAGTGGGGAGGTCACCGGGGAGCTGTTTTTT
NA	TRBJ1-2	NA	TRBV4-3	CASSRSRVYYGYTF	TGCGCCAGCAGCCGATCGAGGGTATACTATGGCTACACCTTC
NA	TRBJ2-7	NA	TRBV19	CASSRDINSYEQYF	TGTGCCAGTAGCCGGGACATTAACTCCTACGAGCAGTACTTC
once	TRBJ2-7	TRBD1	TRBV28	CASSQGAYEQYF	TGTGCCAGTTCACAGGGGGCCTACGAGCAGTACTTC
NA	TRBJ2-4	TRBD2	TRBV4-1	CASSQPTSGSVKNIQYF	TGCGCCAGCAGCCAACCGACTAGCGGGAGTGTCAAAAACATTCAGTACTTC
once	TRBJ2-5	NA	TRBV2	CATYPTSKETQYF	TGTGCCACCTACCCGACTAGTAAAGAGACCCAGTACTTC
few	TRBJ2-1	NA	TRBV7-7	CASSLGLYNEQFF	TGTGCTAGCAGCTTAGGGCTTTACAATGAGCAGTTCTTC
NA	TRBJ2-7	NA	TRBV9	CASSLEGTREQYF	TGTGCCAGCAGCCTCGAGGGAACCCGCGAGCAGTACTTC
NA	TRBJ2-1	TRBD2	TRBV7-3	CASSIGTSGTEQFF	TGTGCCAGCAGCATCGGGACTAGCGGGACAGAGCAGTTCTTC
NA	TRBJ1-1	NA	TRBV7-2	CASSLAHGSTEAFF	TGTGCCAGCAGCTTAGCGCACGGTAGCACTGAAGCTTTCTTT
NA	TRBJ1-2	TRBD1	TRBV7-6	CASSLGGTGSGYTF	TGTGCCAGCAGCTTAGGTGGGACAGGGTCTGGCTACACCTTC
NA	TRBJ2-1	TRBD1	TRBV12-5	CASGFGGQGGRSEQFF	TGTGCTAGTGGTTTCGGAGGACAGGGGGGAAGGAGTGAGCAGTTCTTC
NA	TRBJ2-1	TRBD2	TRBV15	CATSRESSGGAYEQFF	TGTGCCACCAGCAGAGAATCTAGCGGGGGGGCCTATGAGCAGTTCTTC
NA	TRBJ1-2	TRBD1	TRBV4-3	CASSQDPQGARGYTF	TGCGCCAGCAGCCAAGATCCCCAGGGGGCGCGAGGCTACACCTTC
NA	TRBJ2-4	TRBD2	TRBV9	CASSVEASGRAKNSQYF	TGTGCCAGCAGCGTAGAGGCTAGCGGGAGAGCCAAAAACAGTCAGTACTTC
NA	TRBJ2-7	NA	TRBV18	CASSSSLTHRSSYEQYF	TGTGCCAGCTCATCTTCCCTAACTCATAGGAGCTCCTACGAGCAGTACTTC
NA	TRBJ2-7	NA	TRBV11-3	CASSLYRDYEQYF	TGTGCCAGCAGCTTGTACAGGGACTACGAGCAGTACTTC
NA	TRBJ2-1	NA	TRBV30	CAWSRTSEQFF	TGTGCCTGGAGTAGGACTTCCGAGCAGTTCTTC
NA	TRBJ2-7	NA	TRBV30	CAWTRGGDEQYF	TGTGCCTGGACTAGGGGGGGCGACGAGCAGTACTTC
NA	TRBJ1-4	NA	TRBV19	CASSITGINEKLFF	TGTGCCAGTAGTATAACAGGTATAAATGAAAAACTGTTTTTT
few	TRBJ1-5	NA	TRBV11-2	CASSLGVNQPQHF	TGTGCCAGCAGTCTCGGGGTCAATCAGCCCCAGCATTTT
NA	TRBJ2-4	TRBD1	TRBV10-2	CASSEALQGGNIQYF	TGCGCCAGCAGTGAGGCTTTACAGGGGGGAAACATTCAGTACTTC
NA	TRBJ1-1	NA	TRBV4-2	CASSQFPVNTEAFF	TGTGCCAGCAGCCAATTCCCAGTTAACACTGAAGCTTTCTTT
once	TRBJ2-2	NA	TRBV9	CASSPSAGGELFF	TGTGCCAGCAGCCCATCGGCCGGGGGGGAGCTGTTTTTT
few	TRBJ2-2	TRBD2	TRBV9	CASSVPLAGDLGELFF	TGTGCCAGCAGCGTCCCACTAGCGGGAGATCTCGGGGAGCTGTTTTTT
NA	TRBJ1-3	TRBD1	TRBV6-6	CASSSAGQGRNTIYF	TGTGCCAGCAGTTCTGCGGGACAGGGTAGAAACACCATATATTTT
NA	TRBJ2-1	TRBD2	TRBV4-2	CASSQLGLAADEQFF	TGTGCCAGCAGCCAACTAGGACTAGCGGCGGATGAGCAGTTCTTC
NA	TRBJ2-1	TRBD2	TRBV13	CASSPLAGPYNEQFF	TGTGCCAGCAGCCCACTAGCGGGACCCTACAATGAGCAGTTCTTC
NA	TRBJ1-4	NA	TRBV25-1	CASMASYYVNEKLFF	TGTGCCAGCATGGCCTCCTACTACGTTAATGAAAAACTGTTTTTT
NA	TRBJ2-4	NA	TRBV28	CASSLGVWQGKNIQYF	TGTGCCAGCAGTTTAGGGGTGTGGCAGGGGAAAAACATTCAGTACTTC
NA	TRBJ2-2	NA	TRBV19	CASSIVETGTGELFF	TGTGCCAGTAGTATCGTGGAAACGGGCACCGGGGAGCTGTTTTTT
NA	TRBJ1-1	TRBD1	TRBV13	CASSLTIRQGSGAEAFF	TGTGCCAGCAGCTTAACCATTAGACAGGGTTCGGGCGCTGAAGCTTTCTTT
NA	TRBJ2-7	TRBD1	TRBV18	CASSLGVGTGNAEQYF	TGTGCCAGCTCACTGGGAGTGGGGACAGGGAATGCCGAGCAGTACTTC